A selection of T cell receptor beta chains follows, all from one sample in a study of T cell repertoires in cytomegalovirus infection. TCRdb itself ran the reads through MiXCR, one entry per CDR3 protein. The sample consists of fewer than 85,000 distinct CDR3 sequences, 40% to 50% of them appearing once. No antigen is known for these receptors. Sequences were derived from CD8+ T cells from cultured PBMCs, sampled from culture after CMV antigen stimulation. These receptors came from a human donor in good health (CMV status not recorded). Some clones in this sample may be carry-over from other donors' samples. Both conserved end residues are part of each CDR3. Fields, in order: clone size, J gene, V gene, D gene, CDR3 protein, CDR3 DNA. The D gene is left open where the match is weak. A clone size is listed for some rows: how often the clone was seen (once, few, many), or a class if it is expanded.

few TRBJ2-7 TRBV7-9 TRBD2 CASSLSGVTYEQYF TGTGCCAGCAGCTTAAGCGGGGTAACCTACGAGCAGTACTTC
- TRBJ1-4 TRBV7-6 - CASSLAYTPNENLFF TGTGCCAGCAGCTTAGCGTACACCCCTAATGAAAATCTTTTTTTT
- TRBJ1-2 TRBV19 TRBD1 CASSSRGGTGDYGYTF TGTGCCAGTAGTTCCCGAGGGGGCACAGGGGACTATGGCTACACCTTC
- TRBJ2-3 TRBV11-2 - CASSPDGAPDTQYF TGTGCCAGCAGCCCCGACGGGGCCCCAGATACGCAGTATTTT
few TRBJ2-1 TRBV7-3 - CASSLTPNEQFF TGTGCCAGCAGCTTAACTCCCAATGAGCAGTTCTTC
- TRBJ2-4 TRBV19 TRBD2 CASSIGGGRNIQYF TGTGCCAGTAGTATAGGGGGCGGGAGGAACATTCAGTACTTC
- TRBJ2-2 TRBV19 - CASLSKRDTGELFF TGTGCCAGCCTCTCGAAACGGGACACCGGGGAGCTGTTTTTT
- TRBJ2-3 TRBV7-4 - CASTRTGGGTDTQYF TGTGCCAGCACCCGAACCGGTGGGGGGACAGATACGCAGTATTTT
- TRBJ1-1 TRBV6-6 - CASSSLPVSTEAFF TGTGCCAGCAGTAGCCTTCCAGTGAGCACTGAAGCTTTCTTT
- TRBJ2-2 TRBV11-2 - CASSRNSGTGELFF TGTGCCAGCAGCCGAAACTCTGGCACCGGGGAGCTGTTTTTT
few TRBJ1-2 TRBV7-9 - CASSLFFSGSYGYTF TGTGCCAGCAGCTTATTTTTCTCTGGAAGCTATGGCTACACCTTC
- TRBJ2-3 TRBV10-3 TRBD2 CAISEGGGPTDTQYF TGTGCCATCAGTGAGGGCGGGGGGCCCACAGATACGCAGTATTTT
few TRBJ2-7 TRBV6-1 TRBD2 CASSESGTSGIILAPYEQYF TGTGCCAGCAGTGAATCCGGGACTAGCGGAATTATACTCGCCCCCTACGAGCAGTACTTC
- TRBJ1-1 TRBV12-3/TRBV12-4 - CASSLVVRLNGQYEAFF TGTGCCAGCAGTTTAGTTGTTCGGCTGAACGGACAGTACGAAGCTTTCTTT
- TRBJ2-2 TRBV10-3 TRBD1 CAIRPQGASTGELFF TGTGCCATCAGACCCCAGGGGGCGAGCACCGGGGAGCTGTTTTTT
- TRBJ2-7 TRBV20-1 - CSARDFAAREQYF TGCAGTGCTAGGGACTTCGCGGCCAGGGAGCAGTACTTC
- TRBJ2-1 TRBV28 TRBD2 CASSWTSGATSSYNEQFF TGTGCCAGCAGTTGGACTAGCGGGGCAACCAGCTCCTACAATGAGCAGTTCTTC
- TRBJ2-7 TRBV14 TRBD1 CASSPDRDRDEQYF TGTGCCAGCAGCCCGGACAGGGACAGAGACGAGCAGTACTTC
- TRBJ2-5 TRBV7-6 - CASTAGGTRQETQYF TGTGCCAGCACCGCAGGGGGGACACGCCAAGAGACCCAGTACTTC
many TRBJ1-2 TRBV7-2 - CASSWFPQGNYGYTF TGTGCCAGCAGCTGGTTCCCGCAGGGGAACTATGGCTACACCTTC
few TRBJ2-5 TRBV12-3/TRBV12-4 - CASSFEGWETQYF TGTGCCAGCAGTTTCGAAGGATGGGAGACCCAGTACTTC
- TRBJ2-5 TRBV5-4 - CASSLSETQYF TGTGCCAGCAGCTTGTCGGAGACCCAGTACTTC
few TRBJ2-3 TRBV5-6 TRBD2 CASSLASSGEWGSDTDTQYF TGTGCCAGCAGCCTCGCGTCTAGCGGGGAGTGGGGGTCTGACACAGATACGCAGTATTTT
- TRBJ2-1 TRBV2 TRBD2 CASSRSGGTYNEQFF TGTGCCAGCAGTAGAAGCGGGGGGACATACAATGAGCAGTTCTTC